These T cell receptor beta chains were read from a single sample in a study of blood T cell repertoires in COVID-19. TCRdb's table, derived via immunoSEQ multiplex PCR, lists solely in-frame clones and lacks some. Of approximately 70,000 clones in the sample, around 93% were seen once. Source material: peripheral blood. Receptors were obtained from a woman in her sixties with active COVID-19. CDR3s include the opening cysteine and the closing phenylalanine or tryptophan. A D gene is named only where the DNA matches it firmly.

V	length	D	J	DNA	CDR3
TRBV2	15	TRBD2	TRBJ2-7	TGTGCCAGCAGGGAGGAAGCGGGAGGGCTTTACGAGCAGTACTTC	CASREEAGGLYEQYF
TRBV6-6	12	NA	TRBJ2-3	TGTGCCAGCAGCCCCGCGACAGATACGCAGTATTTT	CASSPATDTQYF
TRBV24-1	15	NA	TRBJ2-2	TGTGCCACCAGTGATTTCGGCAGGGGCACCGGGGAGCTGTTTTTT	CATSDFGRGTGELFF
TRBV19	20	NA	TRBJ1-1	TGTGCCAGTAGTAAGGTTACCCCCGGGACAAGCATTGGGGGGAACACTGAAGCTTTCTTT	CASSKVTPGTSIGGNTEAFF
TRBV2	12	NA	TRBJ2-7	TGTGCCAGTAGAGACAACTCCTACGAGCAGTACTTC	CASRDNSYEQYF
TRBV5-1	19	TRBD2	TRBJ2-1	TGCGCCAGCAGTCGAACCCATCTAGGGACTAGCGGGAGGGACAATGAGCAGTTCTTC	CASSRTHLGTSGRDNEQFF
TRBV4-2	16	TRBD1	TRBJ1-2	TGTGCCAGCAGCCAGGCTACGGGACAGAAGAACTATGGCTACACCTTC	CASSQATGQKNYGYTF
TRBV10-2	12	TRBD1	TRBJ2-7	TGCGCCAGCGGCTCAGGGGGCCGCGAGCAGTACTTC	CASGSGGREQYF
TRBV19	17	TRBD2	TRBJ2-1	TGTGCCAGTAGTTCTAAGGGACTAGCGGGAGGATACAATGAGCAGTTCTTC	CASSSKGLAGGYNEQFF
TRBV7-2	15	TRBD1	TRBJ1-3	TGTGCCAGCAGTCGAGACAGGGACTCTGGAAACACCATATATTTT	CASSRDRDSGNTIYF
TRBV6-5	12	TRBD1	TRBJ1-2	TGTGCCAGCGAGGGACAGGGGATTGGCTACACCTTC	CASEGQGIGYTF
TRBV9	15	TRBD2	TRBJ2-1	TGTGCCAGCAGCCTAGGGCTAGCGGGAGGGGGGGAGCAGTTCTTC	CASSLGLAGGGEQFF
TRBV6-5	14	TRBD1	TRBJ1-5	TGTGCCAGCAGTTACGGTCAGGGGGATCAGCCCCAGCATTTT	CASSYGQGDQPQHF
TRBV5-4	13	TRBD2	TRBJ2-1	TGTGCCAAGGGACTAGCGGGAGGCGATGAGCAGTTCTTC	CAKGLAGGDEQFF